These T cell receptor beta chains were read from a single sample in a study of blood T cells in healthy people across ages. TCRdb reprocessed the 5' RACE reads via MiXCR and lists one record per CDR3 protein. The repertoire includes about 1.5 million distinct CDR3 sequences, less than 45% of them detected once, and roughly 3.7% sits in the top ten. Specimen: blood. Receptors originate from a woman aged 18-35 years in good health. The CDR3 runs from the conserved cysteine through the conserved F or W. A D gene is named only where the DNA matches it firmly. Clone size, where shown, is once, few, many, or a class for clones that have expanded.

d_call j_call v_call clone_size cdr3_aa cdr3_nt
TRBD2 TRBJ2-7 TRBV27 - CASSSVREGRSSYNEQYF TGTGCCAGCAGTTCGGTGCGGGAGGGCCGGAGCTCCTACAATGAGCAGTACTTC
TRBD1 TRBJ1-6 TRBV27 - CASSWDRSMNSPLHF TGTGCCAGCAGTTGGGACAGGTCGATGAATTCACCCCTCCACTTT
- TRBJ1-3 TRBV7-6 few CASSLAQADGNTIYF TGTGCCAGCAGCTTAGCGCAGGCGGACGGAAACACCATATATTTT
- TRBJ1-4 TRBV28 - CASSLALTGRNEKLFF TGTGCCAGCAGCCTCGCTCTTACAGGGCGTAATGAAAAACTGTTTTTT
- TRBJ1-4 TRBV7-9 few CASSPRVTGVGEKLFF TGTGCCAGCAGCCCCCGAGTGACGGGGGTCGGTGAAAAACTGTTTTTT
- TRBJ1-2 TRBV11-2 - CASSLWGPYGYTF TGTGCCAGCTCCCTTTGGGGTCCCTATGGCTACACCTTC
- TRBJ1-4 TRBV7-2 - CASGTGNEKLFF TGTGCTTCCGGGACCGGTAATGAAAAACTGTTTTTT
- TRBJ2-7 TRBV4-1 - CASSQDFRDVGSVSIEQYF TGCGCCAGCAGCCAAGATTTCAGGGATGTCGGTAGCGTCTCGATCGAGCAGTACTTC
TRBD2 TRBJ2-2 TRBV25-1 - CASSTTSGRGTGELFF TGTGCCAGCAGTACCACTAGCGGGAGAGGCACCGGGGAGCTGTTTTTT
TRBD1 TRBJ2-1 TRBV2 - CARRTGGAYNEQFF TGTGCCAGGAGGACAGGGGGCGCATACAATGAGCAGTTCTTC
TRBD1 TRBJ2-7 TRBV12-3/TRBV12-4 few CASSFWTGNYEQYF TGTGCCAGCAGTTTCTGGACAGGGAACTACGAGCAGTACTTC
TRBD2 TRBJ2-7 TRBV4-2 - CASSQVAGGVTYNEQYF TGTGCCAGCAGCCAAGTAGCGGGAGGGGTCACCTACAATGAGCAGTACTTC
- TRBJ2-6 TRBV6-7 - CASLNGVLTF TGTGCCAGCCTTAACGGCGTCCTGACTTTC
- TRBJ1-1 TRBV7-2 - CASSLVGFWAGAGNTEAFF TGTGCCAGCAGCTTAGTGGGATTTTGGGCAGGGGCCGGGAACACTGAAGCTTTCTTT
TRBD2 TRBJ2-3 TRBV5-4 few CASSLGTSGVSRTDTQYF TGTGCCAGCAGCTTGGGGACTAGCGGAGTATCTCGCACAGATACGCAGTATTTT
- TRBJ1-6 TRBV7-2 few CASSSRGQGIISPLHF TGTGCCAGCAGCTCTAGGGGCCAGGGTATAATTTCACCCCTCCACTTT
- TRBJ2-5 TRBV12-3/TRBV12-4 few CADLKTQYF TGTGCCGATTTAAAGACCCAGTACTTC
- TRBJ2-3 TRBV5-1 - CASSFEDSTDTQYF TGCGCCAGCAGCTTCGAGGATAGCACAGATACGCAGTATTTT
TRBD1 TRBJ2-1 TRBV6-5 few CASRDRKISYNEQFF TGTGCCAGCAGGGACAGGAAGATCTCCTACAATGAGCAGTTCTTC
TRBD2 TRBJ2-1 TRBV4-1 - CASSSPASGRKNEQFF TGCGCCAGCAGCTCCCCGGCTAGCGGGAGGAAAAATGAGCAGTTCTTC